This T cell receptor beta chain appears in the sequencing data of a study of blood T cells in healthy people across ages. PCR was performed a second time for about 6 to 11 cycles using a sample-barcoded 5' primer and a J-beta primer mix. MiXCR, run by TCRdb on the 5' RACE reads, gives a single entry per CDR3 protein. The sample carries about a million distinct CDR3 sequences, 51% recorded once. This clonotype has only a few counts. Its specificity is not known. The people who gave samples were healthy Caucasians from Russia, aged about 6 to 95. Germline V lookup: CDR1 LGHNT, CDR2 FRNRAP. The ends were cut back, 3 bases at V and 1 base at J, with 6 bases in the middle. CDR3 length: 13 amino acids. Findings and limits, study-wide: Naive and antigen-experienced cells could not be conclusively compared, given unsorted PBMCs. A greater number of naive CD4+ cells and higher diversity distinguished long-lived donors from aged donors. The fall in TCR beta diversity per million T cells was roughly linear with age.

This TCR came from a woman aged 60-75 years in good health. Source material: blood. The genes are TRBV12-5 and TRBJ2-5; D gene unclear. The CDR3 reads CASGFAVQETQYF. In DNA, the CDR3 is TGTGCTAGTGGTTTCGCGGTCCAAGAGACCCAGTACTTC.